This is a list of T cell receptor beta chains from one sample in a study of T-cell memory formation after mild COVID-19. TCRdb independently ran MiXCR on the 5' RACE reads; one entry per CDR3 protein. In the table there are roughly 200,000 distinct CDR3 sequences, around 9.1% of which are singletons. What was sequenced was PBMCs or a T cell subset sorted from them (not recorded which). These receptors were collected from a man aged 18 to 29 who had mild COVID-19 (a few samples of this study predate the infection). Cell type and time point are not known. The CDR3 runs from the conserved cysteine through the conserved F or W. The order of the fields is J gene, D gene, V gene, clone size, CDR3 protein, CDR3 DNA. A D gene is named only where the DNA matches it firmly. Not all rows give a size; the values are once, few, many and, for expanded clones, a class.

TRBJ1-5	-	TRBV30	-	CAWAGGLNQPQHF	TGTGCCTGGGCCGGCGGCTTAAATCAGCCCCAGCATTTT
TRBJ2-7	-	TRBV4-2	-	CASSQERWQYF	TGTGCCAGCAGCCAAGAGAGGTGGCAGTACTTC
TRBJ2-5	-	TRBV10-1	many	CASSERRVETQYF	TGCGCCAGCAGTGAGAGGAGGGTTGAGACCCAGTACTTC
TRBJ2-2	-	TRBV7-2	few	CASSQVGGGGELFF	TGTGCCAGCAGCCAGGTCGGCGGAGGCGGGGAGCTGTTTTTT
TRBJ2-1	-	TRBV6-2/TRBV6-3	-	CASRSEGHEQFF	TGTGCCAGCAGGAGTGAGGGTCATGAGCAGTTCTTC
TRBJ2-5	-	TRBV12-3/TRBV12-4	many	CASSLAQGRQETQYF	TGTGCCAGCAGTTTAGCGCAGGGTCGCCAAGAGACCCAGTACTTC
TRBJ1-1	-	TRBV20-1	few	CSARPPRQTNTEAFF	TGCAGTGCTAGACCCCCTAGGCAGACAAACACTGAAGCTTTCTTT
TRBJ1-2	TRBD1	TRBV28	once	CASSLVQGRGYTF	TGTGCCAGCAGTTTAGTACAGGGGCGAGGCTACACCTTC
TRBJ2-7	-	TRBV28	-	CASSLSSEQYF	TGTGCCAGCAGTTTATCATCCGAGCAGTACTTC
TRBJ1-2	-	TRBV2	-	CASSVVKEANYGYTF	TGTGCCAGCAGTGTTGTGAAGGAAGCTAACTATGGCTACACCTTC
TRBJ2-7	-	TRBV25-1	-	CASSVTGTYEQYF	TGTGCCAGCAGTGTAACAGGCACCTACGAGCAGTACTTC
TRBJ1-1	-	TRBV2	-	CASRKENTEAFF	TGTGCCAGCAGGAAAGAGAACACTGAAGCTTTCTTT
TRBJ1-1	-	TRBV5-1	few	CASSLDGEAFF	TGCGCCAGCAGCTTGGACGGAGAAGCTTTCTTT
TRBJ2-5	-	TRBV7-7	few	CASSLYFTQGETQYF	TGTGCTAGCAGCTTATATTTCACCCAGGGAGAGACCCAGTACTTC
TRBJ2-1	-	TRBV20-1	few	CSARIGHEQFF	TGCAGTGCTAGAATAGGACATGAGCAGTTCTTC
TRBJ2-7	-	TRBV5-1	many	CASSLGAGPYEQYF	TGCGCCAGCAGCTTGGGCGCTGGACCCTACGAGCAGTACTTC
TRBJ1-2	-	TRBV10-1	-	CARNIEKNYGYTF	TGCGCCAGGAATATCGAGAAGAACTATGGCTACACCTTC
TRBJ1-2	TRBD1	TRBV11-2	many	CASSSGTGNYGYTF	TGTGCCAGCAGCTCCGGGACAGGGAACTATGGCTACACCTTC
TRBJ2-3	TRBD2	TRBV5-1	-	CASRLSGGGTTDTQYF	TGCGCCAGCAGGCTGTCGGGCGGGGGGACCACAGATACGCAGTATTTT
TRBJ1-1	-	TRBV3-1	-	CASSQSWQNTEAFF	TGTGCCAGCAGCCAATCCTGGCAGAACACTGAAGCTTTCTTT
TRBJ2-1	-	TRBV6-5	-	CASRQGNYNEQFF	TGTGCCAGCAGACAGGGCAACTACAATGAGCAGTTCTTC
TRBJ1-1	-	TRBV27	few	CASSLAEGWTEAFF	TGTGCCAGCAGTTTAGCCGAGGGATGGACTGAAGCTTTCTTT
TRBJ2-3	-	TRBV9	few	CASNRGTDTQYF	TGTGCCAGCAACCGGGGCACAGATACGCAGTATTTT
TRBJ2-1	-	TRBV6-2/TRBV6-3	few	CASSYGGALVYLEQFF	TGTGCCAGCAGTTACGGAGGGGCTCTAGTCTATCTTGAGCAGTTCTTC
TRBJ2-1	TRBD1	TRBV5-1	-	CASSFTGGSDNEQFF	TGCGCCAGCAGCTTCACAGGGGGCAGTGACAATGAGCAGTTCTTC
TRBJ1-2	-	TRBV6-5	few	CASRRDPNYGYTF	TGTGCCAGTCGAAGGGACCCTAACTATGGCTACACCTTC
TRBJ1-5	-	TRBV6-6	few	CDAKHDYSNQPQHF	TGTGACGCGAAACATGATTATAGCAATCAGCCCCAGCATTTT
TRBJ1-1	-	TRBV2	few	CASSEAGNTEAFF	TGTGCCAGCAGTGAAGCAGGGAATACTGAAGCTTTCTTT
TRBJ1-1	-	TRBV18	-	CASSRDRAEAFF	TGTGCCAGCTCACGGGATAGGGCGGAAGCTTTCTTT
TRBJ1-5	TRBD1	TRBV10-3	few	CAISGQGAGGAQHF	TGTGCCATCAGTGGCCAGGGGGCCGGGGGGGCCCAGCATTTT
TRBJ2-2	-	TRBV4-1	medium-sized	CASSQLQGTGELFF	TGCGCCAGCAGCCAATTACAGGGAACCGGGGAGCTGTTTTTT
TRBJ2-5	TRBD2	TRBV6-2/TRBV6-3	-	CASSLTSGLETQYF	TGTGCCAGCAGCCTAACTAGCGGGTTAGAGACCCAGTACTTC
TRBJ2-3	-	TRBV15	few	CATSRGIQDTQYF	TGTGCCACCAGCAGAGGAATTCAAGATACGCAGTATTTT
TRBJ2-7	TRBD2	TRBV12-5	few	CASGRGLAGGPPYEQYF	TGTGCTAGTGGCAGGGGACTAGCGGGGGGTCCCCCCTACGAGCAGTACTTC
TRBJ2-3	TRBD2	TRBV5-1	-	CASSRGTSVADTQYF	TGCGCCAGCAGCCGCGGGACTAGCGTCGCAGATACGCAGTATTTT
TRBJ2-7	-	TRBV10-1	few	CASSELGTAGSYEQYF	TGCGCCAGCAGTGAGTTGGGAACGGCCGGCTCCTACGAGCAGTACTTC
TRBJ1-5	-	TRBV7-6	-	CASSSRTDQPQHF	TGTGCCAGCAGCTCCCGGACCGACCAGCCCCAGCATTTT
TRBJ2-1	TRBD1	TRBV11-3	few	CASSHRGRNEQFF	TGTGCCAGCAGCCACAGGGGAAGGAATGAGCAGTTCTTC
TRBJ1-5	-	TRBV7-9	-	CASSLGGDRPQHF	TGTGCCAGCAGCTTAGGAGGGGACCGGCCCCAGCATTTT
TRBJ2-1	-	TRBV12-3/TRBV12-4	-	CASSFRESSYNEQFF	TGTGCCAGCAGTTTCCGGGAGAGCTCCTACAATGAGCAGTTCTTC
TRBJ2-5	-	TRBV6-5	few	CASSYRIQETQYF	TGTGCCAGCAGTTACAGGATCCAAGAGACCCAGTACTTC
TRBJ2-5	-	TRBV20-1	few	CSAREGPAWETQYF	TGCAGTGCTAGAGAGGGACCCGCCTGGGAGACCCAGTACTTC
TRBJ1-2	-	TRBV5-5	many	CASSLAAQNYGYTF	TGTGCCAGCAGCTTGGCCGCGCAAAACTATGGCTACACCTTC
TRBJ1-1	-	TRBV5-1	many	CASSLEGDRLEAFF	TGCGCCAGCAGCTTGGAGGGTGACAGACTTGAAGCTTTCTTT
TRBJ1-5	-	TRBV3-1	many	CASSQAPFGYQPQHF	TGTGCCAGCAGCCAGGCACCATTCGGATATCAGCCCCAGCATTTT
TRBJ2-1	-	TRBV24-1	few	CATSDSGRGYNEQFF	TGTGCCACCAGTGATTCCGGGAGAGGCTACAATGAGCAGTTCTTC
TRBJ1-4	-	TRBV7-2	few	CASSLEGSLSEKLFF	TGTGCCAGCAGCTTAGAGGGCAGTTTAAGTGAAAAACTGTTTTTT
TRBJ2-1	TRBD2	TRBV5-1	-	CASTSKGGASVARYNEQFF	TGCGCCAGCACCTCGAAGGGAGGGGCTAGCGTCGCGAGGTACAATGAGCAGTTCTTC
TRBJ2-1	TRBD2	TRBV7-2	few	CASSLVGSGGSSYNEQFF	TGTGCCAGCAGCTTAGTCGGTAGCGGGGGGTCCTCCTACAATGAGCAGTTCTTC
TRBJ2-1	-	TRBV4-3	many	CASSRSVMDNEQFF	TGCGCCAGCAGCCGTAGCGTAATGGACAATGAGCAGTTCTTC
TRBJ2-7	TRBD2	TRBV3-1	few	CASSLPRGGGFYEQYF	TGTGCCAGCAGCCTCCCGCGGGGCGGGGGATTCTACGAGCAGTACTTC
TRBJ1-3	-	TRBV19	few	CASRRDTASGNTIYF	TGTGCCAGTAGACGGGACACAGCCTCTGGAAACACCATATATTTT